The subject of this entry is one TCR beta chain. The target antigen is unknown. Per the germline V gene, CDR1 is MDHEN and CDR2 is SYDVKM. After removal of 6 bases from V and 3 bases from J, the junction contained 1 base not matched to a gene. The CDR3 spans 14 residues. These data belong to a study of PD-1 blockade in classical Hodgkin lymphoma. Study-level points and caveats: With respect to the repertoire differences, their causes, possibly disease activity or prior therapy, remain undefined. In newly diagnosed patients, baseline TCR diversity was reportedly below that of healthy donors.

Stated time point: cycle 4 day 1 (C4D1), after 6 weeks of nivolumab. There was relapse after autologous stem cell transplantation in every patient, and there was variation in brentuximab vedotin exposure. Generated by immunoSEQ multiplex PCR, the TCRdb table keeps only in-frame clones and is missing some. The table shows some 86,000 clones, with 90% occurring only once. The starting material was peripheral blood mononuclear cells (PBMCs), obtained before the fourth cycle of nivolumab. This receptor was identified in a human donor with classical Hodgkin lymphoma. This chain uses TRBV28 with TRBJ2-1; TRBD2 matches at 11 bases. In DNA, the CDR3 is TGTGCCAGCAGCGGGACTAGCGGCTACAATGAGCAGTTCTTC. Residues: CASSGTSGYNEQFF.